Below are 9 T cell receptor beta chains sequenced from a single sample in a study of shared clonotypes between healthy human individuals. The repertoire was sequenced with immunoSEQ multiplex PCR; TCRdb's copy has only in-frame clones and lacks some. The data show around 1.5 million clones, roughly 98% seen once. The sample was naive CD4+ T cells sorted from blood. The subset: CD45RA+ positively selected. The receptors come from a man aged 30 to 39 in good health.

This chain joins TRBV14 and TRBJ2-1; D is possibly TRBD1 (5 bases). V was clipped by 4 bases and J by 2 bases, with 9 bases between them. Looked up from germline, CDR1 is SGHDN and CDR2 is FVKESK. The CDR3 is 14 residues long. The CDR3 DNA is TGTGCCAGCAGCCGGGCAGGGCCCTACAATGAGCAGTTCTTC. Protein sequence: CASSRAGPYNEQFF.

The V and J genes are TRBV6-6 and TRBJ1-1; D possibly corresponds to TRBD1 (6 bases). V was cut by 6 bases and J by 4 bases, with 18 bases left in between. The germline V gene encodes CDR1 MNHNY and CDR2 SVGAGI (reference sequence). This CDR3 comprises 15 residues. CDR3 nucleotides: TGTGCCAGCAGCTTATCAGGGGCGGCGGTCACTGAAGCTTTCTTT. Protein product: CASSLSGAAVTEAFF.

The chain recombines TRBV5-1 with TRBJ2-4; 8 bases match TRBD1. The CDR3 has 14 amino acids. Per the germline V gene, CDR1 is SGHRS and CDR2 is YFSETQ. Trimming removed 4 bases from V and 7 bases from J; junction bases left unmatched: 7. The CDR3 DNA follows: TGCGCCAGCAGCACAGGGGGTCGTATTAACATTCAGTACTTC. Translated: CASSTGGRINIQYF.

This chain joins TRBV10-1 and TRBJ2-1; no reliable D call. Deletions cut 9 bases from V and 3 bases from J, with 12 bases between. The CDR3 length is 13 residues. Per germline, CDR1 WNHNN and CDR2 SYGVQD (reference sequence). CDR3 bases: TGCGCCAGACCCGACCGTCACTACAATGAGCAGTTCTTC. Translating it yields CARPDRHYNEQFF.

The rearrangement links TRBV5-4 to TRBJ2-5; TRBD1 matches at 7 bases. V was clipped by 0 bases and J by 3 bases; unmatched bases: 2. This CDR3 comprises 14 residues. CDR1 is SGHNT and CDR2 is YYREEE in the germline V gene (reference sequence). CDR3 in amino acids: CASSLGDREETQYF. In nucleotides, the CDR3 is TGTGCCAGCAGCTTGGGCGACAGGGAAGAGACCCAGTACTTC.

In DNA form, the CDR3 reads TGCGCCAGCAGCTTGGCAACGGGGGCAGGTGAGACCCAGTACTTC. Its translation is CASSLATGAGETQYF. V gene TRBV5-1 combines with J gene TRBJ2-5; tentatively, D is TRBD1 or TRBD2 (6 bases each). Germline V gene data show CDR1 as SGHRS and CDR2 as YFSETQ. V lost 0 bases to trimming and J lost 5 bases, with 14 bases between them. The CDR3 consists of 15 residues.

This sequence joins TRBV11-2 and TRBJ2-6; the D gene is possibly TRBD1 (5 bases). Trimming left V 5 bases short and J 0 bases short, with 8 bases between. This CDR3 region has 15 residues. Germline CDR1 is SGHAT and CDR2 is FQNNGV. The CDR3 sequence: CASSAGFSGANVLTF. The CDR3 coding sequence is TGTGCCAGCAGCGCAGGGTTCTCTGGGGCCAACGTCCTGACTTTC.

The chain uses TRBV10-3 and TRBJ1-5; D call uncertain. The CDR3 has 13 residues. V was clipped by 0 bases and J by 7 bases, with 7 bases between them. The germline CDR1 and CDR2 sequences are ENHRY and SYGVKD. CDR3 in amino acids: CAISESGRQPQHF. DNA for the CDR3: TGTGCCATCAGTGAGTCGGGGAGGCAGCCCCAGCATTTT.

The J gene is TRBJ1-1, the V gene TRBV7-9; the D gene is possibly TRBD1 (5 bases). The CDR3 is 15 amino acids. The germline CDR1 and CDR2 sequences are SEHNR and FQNEAQ (reference sequence). V lost 4 bases and J lost 7, with 19 bases in between. The CDR3 DNA follows: TGTGCCAGCAGCTCCGGTGGGACGGGTATAGGTGAAGCTTTCTTT. Protein: CASSSGGTGIGEAFF.